This TCR beta chain stems from a study of early T cells in non-severe SARS-CoV-2 infection. In the study overall: From unsorted whole blood, bulk RNA was sequenced, and the chains remained unpaired.

Germline CDR1 is MDHEN and CDR2 is SYDVKM. The ends were cut back, 4 bases at V and 7 bases at J, with 14 bases in the middle. The CDR3 has 15 amino acids. As regards this clonotype: Its antigen is not known.

Findings and caveats of the study: The study's VDJdb matching favored anti-spike CD8 responses and missed private and CD4 specificities.

Individual cDNA molecules carried attached unique molecular identifiers. TCRdb reanalysed the 5' RACE reads using MiXCR and keeps one entry per CDR3 protein. In the table there are about 100,000 distinct CDR3 sequences, 9.5% to 13% of which are singletons. Sequenced material: whole blood. This receptor was identified in an adult who was a healthcare worker with PCR-confirmed SARS-CoV-2 infection or an uninfected control (not recorded which). This chain links TRBV28 with TRBJ1-6; no definite D call. Here the CDR3 reads CASSSLGAVNSPLHF. The CDR3 DNA is TGTGCCAGCAGTTCCCTCGGCGCCGTAAATTCACCCCTCCACTTT. The full variable domain, rest sourced from reference TRBV28 and TRBJ1-6, is DVKVTQSSRYLVKRTGEKVFLECVQDMDHENMFWYRQDPGLGLRLIYFSYDVKMKEKGDIPEGYSVSREKKERFSLILESASTNQTSMYLCASSSLGAVNSPLHFGNGTRLTVT.